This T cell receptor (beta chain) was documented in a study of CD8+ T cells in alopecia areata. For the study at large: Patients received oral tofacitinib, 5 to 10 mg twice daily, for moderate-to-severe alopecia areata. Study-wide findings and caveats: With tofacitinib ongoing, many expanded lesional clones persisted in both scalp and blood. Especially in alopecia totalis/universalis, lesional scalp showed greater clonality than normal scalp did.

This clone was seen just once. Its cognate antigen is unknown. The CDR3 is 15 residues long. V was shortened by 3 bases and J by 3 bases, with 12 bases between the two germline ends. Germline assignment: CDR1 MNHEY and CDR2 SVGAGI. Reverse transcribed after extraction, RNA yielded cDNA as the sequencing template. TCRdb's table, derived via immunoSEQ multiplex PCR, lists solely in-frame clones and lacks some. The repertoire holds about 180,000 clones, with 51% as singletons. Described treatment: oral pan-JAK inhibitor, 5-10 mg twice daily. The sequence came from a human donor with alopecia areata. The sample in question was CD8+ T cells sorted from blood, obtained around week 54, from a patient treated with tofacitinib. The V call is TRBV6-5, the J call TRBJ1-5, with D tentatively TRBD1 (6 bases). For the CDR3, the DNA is TGTGCCAGCAGTTATGGGTGGGGACACAATCAGCCCCAGCATTTT. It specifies CASSYGWGHNQPQHF.